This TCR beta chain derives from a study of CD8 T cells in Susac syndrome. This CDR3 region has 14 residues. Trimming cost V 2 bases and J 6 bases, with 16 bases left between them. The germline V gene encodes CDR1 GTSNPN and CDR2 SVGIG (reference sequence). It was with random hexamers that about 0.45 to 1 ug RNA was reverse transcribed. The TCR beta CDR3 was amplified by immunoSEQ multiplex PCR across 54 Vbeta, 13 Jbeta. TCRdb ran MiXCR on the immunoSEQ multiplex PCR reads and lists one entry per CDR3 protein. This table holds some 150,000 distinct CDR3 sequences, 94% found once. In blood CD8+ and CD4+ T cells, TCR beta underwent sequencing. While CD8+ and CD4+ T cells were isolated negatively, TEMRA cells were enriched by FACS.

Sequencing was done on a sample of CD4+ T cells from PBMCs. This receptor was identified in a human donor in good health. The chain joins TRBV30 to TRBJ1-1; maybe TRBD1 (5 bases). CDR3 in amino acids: CAWSWAGTGAEAFF. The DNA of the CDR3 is TGTGCCTGGAGTTGGGCAGGGACTGGCGCTGAAGCTTTCTTT.